This T cell receptor (beta chain) derives from a study of brain metastases from non-small cell lung cancer. The repertoire was sequenced with immunoSEQ multiplex PCR; TCRdb's copy has only in-frame clones and lacks some. The data hold roughly 150 clones, with about 93% observed a single time. This clone was recorded only once. The germline gives CDR1 MNHEY, CDR2 SMNVEV (reference sequence). The ends were cut back, 3 bases at V and 7 bases at J, with 10 bases in the middle. This CDR3 is built from 13 residues. The sample was tumor-adjacent normal tissue. The chain recombines TRBV27 with TRBJ2-1, with D perhaps TRBD2 (5 bases). The TCR comes from a donor over 35 with non-small cell lung cancer. The CDR3 region has the DNA TGTGCCAGCAGTTTTGAGGACTGGAATGAGCAGTTCTTC. Its protein product is CASSFEDWNEQFF.